Presented here are 4 T cell receptor beta chains from one specimen sequenced in a study of T cells in Graves' hyperthyroidism and ophthalmopathy. Researchers amplified the TCR beta CDR3 regions from RNA transcripts. TCR CDR3 regions were first amplified by RT-PCR with HTBI primers. Via MiXCR, TCRdb re-called the multiplex PCR reads, giving one row per CDR3 protein. The repertoire holds approximately 610,000 distinct CDR3 sequences, with about 15% as singletons. What was sequenced was blood. The receptor set was obtained from a woman aged 40 to 49 with Graves' ophthalmopathy.

This clonotype was counted many times. J is TRBJ1-3 and V is TRBV10-3, with a possible D match to TRBD1 (5 bases). This CDR3 spans 14 amino acids. V shed 4 bases and J shed 2 bases, with 9 bases lying between them. Germline V gene data show CDR1 as ENHRY and CDR2 as SYGVKD. The chain's CDR3 is CAISVGETGNTIYF. The CDR3 DNA follows: TGTGCCATCAGTGTGGGGGAGACTGGAAACACCATATATTTT.

This clonotype has only a few counts. A single base separates this from a much larger clone, so it may be a read error. J is TRBJ2-7 and V is TRBV28, with 8 nucleotides matching TRBD2. There are 14 residues in the CDR3. CDR1 and CDR2 from the germline V gene are MDHEN and SYDVKM. This CDR3 reads CACRGAGESYEQYF. The DNA for the CDR3 is TGTGCCTGCAGAGGAGCGGGAGAGTCCTACGAGCAGTACTTC. Supplemented by reference TRBV28 and TRBJ2-7, the full variable domain reads DVKVTQSSRYLVKRTGEKVFLECVQDMDHENMFWYRQDPGLGLRLIYFSYDVKMKEKGDIPEGYSVSREKKERFSLILESASTNQTSMYLCACRGAGESYEQYFGPGTRLTVT.

Ten or more counts support this clonotype. The chain uses TRBV5-5 and TRBJ1-2; D is undetermined. Looked up from germline, CDR1 is SGHKS and CDR2 is YYEKEE (reference sequence). The V end lost 3 bases, the J end lost 4 bases, and 16 bases lay between the germline ends. The CDR3 totals 15 residues. This CDR3 reads CASSSVSDISYGYTF. CDR3 nucleotides: TGTGCCAGCAGCTCAGTCTCCGACATAAGCTATGGCTACACCTTC.

The rearrangement joins TRBV7-2 to TRBJ1-6, with D tentatively TRBD1 (6 bases). Trimming left V 0 bases short and J 7 bases short, with 13 bases between. This CDR3 contains 16 residues. Germline CDR1 reads SGHTA; CDR2 reads FQGNSA. CDR3 DNA sequence: TGTGCCAGCAGCTTAGCGAAAGGGGGGCGGAATTCACCCCTCCACTTT. Its translation: CASSLAKGGRNSPLHF.